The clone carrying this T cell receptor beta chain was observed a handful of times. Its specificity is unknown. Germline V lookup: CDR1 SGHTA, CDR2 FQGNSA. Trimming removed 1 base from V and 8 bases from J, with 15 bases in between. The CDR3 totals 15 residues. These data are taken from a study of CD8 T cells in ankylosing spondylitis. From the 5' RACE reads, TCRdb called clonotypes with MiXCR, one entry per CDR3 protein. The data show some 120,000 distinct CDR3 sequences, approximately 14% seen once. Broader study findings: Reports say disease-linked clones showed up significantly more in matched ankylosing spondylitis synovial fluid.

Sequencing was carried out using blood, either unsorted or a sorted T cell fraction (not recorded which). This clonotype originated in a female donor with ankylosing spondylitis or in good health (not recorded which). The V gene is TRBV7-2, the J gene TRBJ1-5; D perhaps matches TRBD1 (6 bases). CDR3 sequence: CASSLGDNIFEPQHF. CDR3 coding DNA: TGTGCCAGCAGCTTAGGGGACAATATTTTTGAGCCCCAGCATTTT. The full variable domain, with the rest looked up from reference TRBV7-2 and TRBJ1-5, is GAGVSQSPSNKVTEKGKDVELRCDPISGHTALYWYRQSLGQGLEFLIYFQGNSAPDKSGLPSDRFSAERTGGSVSTLTIQRTQQEDSAVYLCASSLGDNIFEPQHFGDGTRLSIL.